This TCR beta chain was identified during a study of T cell responses to AZD1222 COVID-19 vaccine. Between the trimmed V and J ends, which lost 1 base and 8 bases, there was a span of 13 bases. Germline CDR1 reads SGHDT; CDR2 reads YYEEEE. The CDR3 sequence is 15 residues long. General observations from the study: White British people made up most donors, females outnumbered males, and clonal diversity was possibly underestimated. The CD4 TCRs associated with vaccination extended across spike and predominated at 160-218 and 743-854. Epitopes outside B.1.351 and B.1.1.7 mutated regions reportedly drew nearly half of spike TCRs. Receipt of two AZD1222 doses was followed by a rise in Spike-specific TCR breadth and depth.

As regards this clone: What it binds is unknown.

Sequenced by immunoSEQ multiplex PCR; TCRdb stores in-frame clones only, minus some. The sample holds about 150,000 clones; about nine tenths are singletons and the top ten take approximately 5.9%. The starting material was peripheral blood, obtained 28 days after the second AZD1222 dose. This clonotype was sampled from an adult who received the AZD1222 COVID-19 vaccine. This chain joins TRBV5-6 and TRBJ1-6; D gene uncertain. The CDR3 DNA reads as TGTGCCAGCAGCTTGAAACGGCCCTGGGATTCACCCCTCCACTTT. This sequence encodes CASSLKRPWDSPLHF.